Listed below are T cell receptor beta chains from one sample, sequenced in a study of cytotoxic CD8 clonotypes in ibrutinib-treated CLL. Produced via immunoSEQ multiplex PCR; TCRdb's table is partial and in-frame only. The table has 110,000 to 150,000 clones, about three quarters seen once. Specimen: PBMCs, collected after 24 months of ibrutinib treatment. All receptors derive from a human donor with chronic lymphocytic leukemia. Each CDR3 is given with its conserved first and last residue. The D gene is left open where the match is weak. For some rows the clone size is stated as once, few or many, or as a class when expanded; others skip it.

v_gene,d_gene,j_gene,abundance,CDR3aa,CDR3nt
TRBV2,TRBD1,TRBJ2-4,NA,CASRLGQELAKNIQYF,TGTGCCAGCAGGCTCGGACAGGAGCTAGCCAAAAACATTCAGTACTTC
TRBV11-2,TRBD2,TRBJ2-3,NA,CASSSGTGGNVDTQYF,TGTGCCAGCAGCTCCGGAACGGGAGGGAACGTGGATACGCAGTATTTT
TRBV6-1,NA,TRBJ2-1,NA,CASSDARAGSYNEQFF,TGTGCCAGCAGTGACGCGCGGGCAGGGAGCTACAATGAGCAGTTCTTC
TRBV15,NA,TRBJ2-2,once,CATSSGGDSQNTGELFF,TGTGCCACCAGCAGCGGCGGGGACTCACAGAACACCGGGGAGCTGTTTTTT
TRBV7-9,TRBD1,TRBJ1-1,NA,CASSPGTGALNTEAFF,TGTGCCAGCAGCCCCGGGACAGGGGCCCTGAACACTGAAGCTTTCTTT
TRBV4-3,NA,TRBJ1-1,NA,CASSQVMGLNTEAFF,TGCGCCAGCAGCCAAGTAATGGGGTTGAACACTGAAGCTTTCTTT
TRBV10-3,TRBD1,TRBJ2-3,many,CATRQGLLDTQYF,TGTGCCACCCGACAGGGGTTATTGGATACGCAGTATTTT
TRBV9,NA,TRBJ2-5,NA,CASSVGGPPGETQYF,TGTGCCAGCAGCGTAGGCGGCCCGCCGGGGGAGACCCAGTACTTC
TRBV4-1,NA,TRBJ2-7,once,CASSRTPDGLNEQYF,TGCGCCAGCAGCCGCACCCCAGACGGTCTTAACGAGCAGTACTTC
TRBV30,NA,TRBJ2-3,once,CAWGYGGRDTQYF,TGTGCCTGGGGATATGGGGGGAGGGATACGCAGTATTTT
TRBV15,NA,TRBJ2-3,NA,CATSRDPRGGDTQYF,TGTGCCACCAGCAGAGATCCCAGGGGGGGAGATACGCAGTATTTT